This T cell receptor beta chain appears in the sequencing data of a study of Ad26.COV2.S vaccination and SARS-CoV-2 variants. Study results and limitations: Substantial breadth in spike-specific CD8+ and CD4+ T cell responses was reportedly seen after vaccination.

Described treatment: around 19 received Ad26.COV2.S at low or high dose, single or two shots; roughly five received placebo; per-sample allocation not given. Material that was analyzed had been drawn on day 63 after the first vaccine or placebo injection. The table came from immunoSEQ multiplex PCR; TCRdb's copy has only in-frame clones and leaves some out. This table has 500,000 or so clones, 80% to 90% appearing once. The CDR3 contains 15 residues. V gave up 10 bases and J gave up 2 bases; unmatched junction bases: 8. From germline, CDR1 is MNHNY and CDR2 SVGAGI (reference sequence). Of note for this clone: Its antigen is not identified.

The material was peripheral blood, obtained in a trial of Ad26.COV2.S vaccine versus placebo. The chain links TRBV6-6 to TRBJ1-4; 9 nucleotides agree with TRBD1. This sequence was found in a person aged 18 to 59 who received the Ad26.COV2.S COVID-19 vaccine or a placebo. The CDR3 region has the DNA TGTGCCACCCGTCAACAGGGGGCCACTAATGAAAAACTGTTTTTT. It specifies CATRQQGATNEKLFF.